This is a list of T cell receptor beta chains from one sample in a study of blood T cell repertoires in COVID-19. Some clones are missing from TCRdb's copy, which holds only in-frame ones; the method was immunoSEQ multiplex PCR. Counted here are about 220,000 clones, under 90% occurring once; the ten biggest clones make up 3.5% to 4%. What was sequenced was peripheral blood. These TCRs come from a woman aged 80 or over with acute or convalescent COVID-19. Both conserved end residues are part of each CDR3. The D gene is left open where the match is weak. Some rows mark clone size as missing; the rest say once, few, many or name a class of expanded clone.

size	D	length	V	J	DNA	CDR3
-	TRBD2	16	TRBV10-3	TRBJ2-3	TGTGCCATCAGTGACGGTTTAGCGGGGGGCGCTGATACGCAGTATTTT	CAISDGLAGGADTQYF
few	TRBD1	12	TRBV15	TRBJ1-1	TGTGCCACCAGCAGCCACAGGGGAGGAGCTTTCTTT	CATSSHRGGAFF
once	-	9	TRBV21-1	TRBJ2-1	TGTGCCCTACGGGGTGAGCAGTTCTTC	CALRGEQFF
-	TRBD2	17	TRBV19	TRBJ2-5	TGTGCCAGTAGTATAGAGGCAAGCGGGGGGCCGCAAGAGACCCAGTACTTC	CASSIEASGGPQETQYF
-	-	16	TRBV30	TRBJ1-5	TGTGCCTGGAGTGGTGGGGCAGGGCGAGGCAATCAGCCCCAGCATTTT	CAWSGGAGRGNQPQHF
-	TRBD1	13	TRBV18	TRBJ1-1	TGTGCCAGCTCACCAGATAGACAGGGTAGAACTTTCTTT	CASSPDRQGRTFF
-	TRBD2	16	TRBV19	TRBJ2-4	TGTGCCAGTAGTCAACTAGCGGGGGGAGCCAAAAACATTCAGTACTTC	CASSQLAGGAKNIQYF
-	TRBD2	18	TRBV30	TRBJ2-5	TGTGCCTGGAGGGGTCTAGCGGGGGCCCTACACCTGACAGAGACCCAGTACTTC	CAWRGLAGALHLTETQYF
few	TRBD2	13	TRBV28	TRBJ2-7	TGTGCCAGCATATCGGGGGGTGGCTACGAGCAGTACTTC	CASISGGGYEQYF
once	-	13	TRBV10-3	TRBJ2-7	TGTGCCATCAGTCCCCTGGGCACCTACGAGCAGTACTTC	CAISPLGTYEQYF
-	-	15	TRBV5-8	TRBJ2-1	TGTGCCAGCAGCAGAGGACAGACCCACTACAATGAGCAGTTCTTC	CASSRGQTHYNEQFF
-	TRBD1	15	TRBV18	TRBJ1-6	TGTGCCAGCTCACTGACGGGGACAGGGAATTCACCCCTCCACTTT	CASSLTGTGNSPLHF
-	TRBD1	15	TRBV29-1	TRBJ1-2	TGCAGCGTTGGGGATCCGGGACAGGGAGACTATGGCTACACCTTC	CSVGDPGQGDYGYTF
-	-	15	TRBV11-3	TRBJ2-7	TGTGCCAGCAGCTTAGTAGGGGCCCTTTCCTACGAGCAGTACTTC	CASSLVGALSYEQYF
-	TRBD1	14	TRBV30	TRBJ1-3	TGTGCCTGGAGCGACAGGGGCTCTGGAAACACCATATATTTT	CAWSDRGSGNTIYF
-	-	11	TRBV2	TRBJ1-1	TGTGCCAGCAGTCCGAGGGCTGAAGCTTTCTTT	CASSPRAEAFF
-	-	15	TRBV2	TRBJ1-6	TGTGCCAGCAGTGGAGGGGACACCCAAAATTCACCCCTCCACTTT	CASSGGDTQNSPLHF
-	TRBD1	15	TRBV9	TRBJ1-1	TGTGCCAGCAGCGAGGGGACAGGGGGCCCCACTGAAGCTTTCTTT	CASSEGTGGPTEAFF
few	TRBD1	13	TRBV29-1	TRBJ1-1	TGCAGCGCAGGGGGGGTTTTGTACACTGAAGCTTTCTTT	CSAGGVLYTEAFF
-	-	18	TRBV15	TRBJ2-7	TGTGCCACCAGCAGAGAATCGTTGACACTCAGAGACTCCTACGAGCAGTACTTC	CATSRESLTLRDSYEQYF
-	TRBD1	17	TRBV18	TRBJ2-1	TGTGCCAGCTCACCGGCGGGACAGGGGGCGAAGTACAATGAGCAGTTCTTC	CASSPAGQGAKYNEQFF
-	-	14	TRBV7-9	TRBJ2-5	TGTGCCAGCAGTATTGATGGCCTCCAAGAGACCCAGTACTTC	CASSIDGLQETQYF
-	-	16	TRBV4-1	TRBJ2-1	TGCGCCAGCAGCCTCCCCAGGGAATACTCCTACAATGAGCAGTTCTTC	CASSLPREYSYNEQFF
-	-	13	TRBV7-9	TRBJ1-5	TGTGCCAGCAGCTTAGGGCCCAATCAGCCCCAGCATTTT	CASSLGPNQPQHF
-	TRBD2	15	TRBV7-2	TRBJ2-3	TGTGCCAGCAGCTGGAATAGCGGGGGGCGGGATACGCAGTATTTT	CASSWNSGGRDTQYF
-	-	20	TRBV6-2/TRBV6-3	TRBJ1-1	TGTGCCAGCAGTTACTCCTCCGGGATAAGTCAGGGGATGAGGAACACTGAAGCTTTCTTT	CASSYSSGISQGMRNTEAFF
-	TRBD2	15	TRBV2	TRBJ2-7	TGTGCCAGCAGTGTCTGGGGGAGGGGCTCCTACGAGCAGTACTTC	CASSVWGRGSYEQYF
-	TRBD1	14	TRBV7-2	TRBJ1-1	TGTGCCAGCAGCTCTTTCCTACAGGGGATTGAAGCTTTCTTT	CASSSFLQGIEAFF
-	TRBD2	14	TRBV29-1	TRBJ2-5	TGCAGCGTCGGCACTAGCGGGGTTCAAGAGACCCAGTACTTC	CSVGTSGVQETQYF
-	-	14	TRBV6-2/TRBV6-3	TRBJ1-1	TGTGCCAGCAGTTACGCCGCAGGGAACACTGAAGCTTTCTTT	CASSYAAGNTEAFF
-	TRBD1	14	TRBV29-1	TRBJ2-1	TGCAGCGTGTACAGGGGGCTGGGGGACAATGAGCAGTTCTTC	CSVYRGLGDNEQFF
-	-	14	TRBV5-1	TRBJ1-3	TGCGCCAGCAGGGTAGGGGTGGTCGGAAACACCATATATTTT	CASRVGVVGNTIYF
-	-	15	TRBV18	TRBJ2-3	TGTGCCAGCTCACCCCGGGGGACTCGCACAGATACGCAGTATTTT	CASSPRGTRTDTQYF
few	-	12	TRBV3-1/TRBV3-2	TRBJ1-1	TGTGCCAGCTCTGCGGACAGAACTGAAGCTTTCTTT	CASSADRTEAFF
once	-	15	TRBV19	TRBJ2-2	TGTGCCAGTAGTCCCCGGACTACGGTTGCCGGGGAGCTGTTTTTT	CASSPRTTVAGELFF
-	-	14	TRBV18	TRBJ2-5	TGTGCCAGCTCTGCAGCGGTGGACCAAGAGACCCAGTACTTC	CASSAAVDQETQYF
-	-	15	TRBV28	TRBJ1-1	TGTGCCAGCACGACAGACGGGGGATTGCACACTGAAGCTTTCTTT	CASTTDGGLHTEAFF
-	-	13	TRBV19	TRBJ1-1	TGTGCCAGTAGTATCCCAGGGTGGACTGAAGCTTTCTTT	CASSIPGWTEAFF
-	-	15	TRBV3-1/TRBV3-2	TRBJ2-7	TGTGCCAGCAGTACTGGACAACTCAACTCCTACGAGCAGTACTTC	CASSTGQLNSYEQYF
-	TRBD1	15	TRBV7-9	TRBJ2-3	TGTGCCAGCAGCTGGGACAGGGGGTACACAGATACGCAGTATTTT	CASSWDRGYTDTQYF
-	-	15	TRBV30	TRBJ2-4	TGTGCCTGGAGCCGCCGGGGGGCGGGCAAAAACATTCAGTACTTC	CAWSRRGAGKNIQYF
-	-	14	TRBV19	TRBJ1-1	TGTGCCAGTAGTATAGCACACAGGAACACTGAAGCTTTCTTT	CASSIAHRNTEAFF
-	-	13	TRBV5-6	TRBJ1-2	TGTGCCAGCAGCTCACAGAGTAACTATGGCTACACCTTC	CASSSQSNYGYTF
-	-	18	TRBV14	TRBJ1-6	TGTGCCAGCAGCCAAGAAGAATGGCGGGGGGCGCGGAATTCACCCCTCCACTTT	CASSQEEWRGARNSPLHF
-	TRBD1	15	TRBV11-1	TRBJ2-7	TGTGCCAGCAGCTTAAATCAGGGGGACCCCTACGAGCAGTACTTC	CASSLNQGDPYEQYF
-	TRBD2	16	TRBV5-1	TRBJ2-1	TGCGCCAGCAGCTTGAGTGGCGGGGGAACCCACAATGAGCAGTTCTTC	CASSLSGGGTHNEQFF
-	-	14	TRBV2	TRBJ1-1	TGTGCCAGCACGGTGACTGGGTCTAACACTGAAGCTTTCTTT	CASTVTGSNTEAFF
-	-	12	TRBV19	TRBJ2-1	TGTGCCAGTAGTACGCGGTACAATGAGCAGTTCTTC	CASSTRYNEQFF
-	-	14	TRBV5-4	TRBJ1-2	TGTGCCAGCAGCTTGGGGACAGACCTATATGGCTACACCTTC	CASSLGTDLYGYTF
-	TRBD2	15	TRBV10-3	TRBJ2-2	TGTGCCACCCTGTCTAGCGGGGGACCTACCGGGGAGCTGTTTTTT	CATLSSGGPTGELFF
-	-	13	TRBV19	TRBJ1-2	TGTGCCAGTAGCGAGGGAAATACCTATGGCTACACCTTC	CASSEGNTYGYTF
-	-	14	TRBV7-9	TRBJ2-4	TGTGCCAGCAGCCCGTCGCACTCAGGGAACATTCAGTACTTC	CASSPSHSGNIQYF
-	TRBD1	14	TRBV9	TRBJ2-5	TGTGCCAGCAGCGCCTCGGACAGGGCAGAGACCCAGTACTTC	CASSASDRAETQYF